What follows describes a single TCR beta chain. This clone was recorded only once. Its antigen remains unidentified. Per-base quality was not reported, and no clone a single base away is much larger than it. This entry comes from a study of brain T cells in children with intractable seizures (dated by TCRdb to the early 2020s). About the full investigation: As a first screen for immune gene transcripts, resected brain tissue from 53 pediatric epilepsy surgery cases was run on a NanoString immunology panel. Among the roughly 12 selected surgery cases, eight also had pre-surgery blood sequenced, leaving four with brain tissue only.

On the study overall, not on this receptor specifically: Because sequencing depth differed between pre- and post-surgery blood, the absence of clones from the pre-surgery sample may reflect undersampling. Viral specificity was inferred solely from CDR3 sequence similarity, and the HCMV serostatus of the patients was not known.

The label giving this sample's time point can be read as: blood from clinic visit 5 months post-surgery; TSC patient then seizure free. Surgery cases with the highest brain T cell transcript signatures were selected for TCR beta chain sequencing of brain tissue and, where available, blood. Before surgery, patients had received at least one anti-epileptic drug. TCR-sequenced patients were children with drug-resistant epilepsy due to tuberous sclerosis complex, focal cortical dysplasia, Rasmussen encephalitis or hemimegalencephaly. Bulk genomic DNA was extracted from unsorted brain tissue and whole blood with the Monarch genomic DNA purification kit. Spanning cysteine to phenylalanine, the CDR3 consists of 14 amino acids. Only the CDR3 portion is preserved as DNA: 42 bases, with reading frame beginning at the first base. In the germline V gene (reference sequence), CDR1 corresponds to GTSNPN and CDR2 to SVGIG. V is shortened by 3 bases, J by 5 bases, and the region joining them spans 13 bases.

The immunoSEQ assay was used to generate TCR beta chain sequences from genomic DNA. The original methods were these. CDR3 sequences that did not begin with the conserved framework cysteine at position 104 were removed manually. To get clonality, the normalized Shannon's Diversity Index was subtracted from one, giving values from 0 (maximal diversity) to 1 (oligoclonal). Chi-squared comparison-of-proportions tests were used to check whether the frequency of the same CDR3 differed between samples, for example brain versus blood. Public clonotypes were found by searching immuneACCESS, and the VDJdb browser was used to assess similarity to known antiviral clonotypes. The source is immuneACCESS, and TCRdb retained only in-frame sequences with V and J called. Part of the clones is not carried over; for the studies checked, unresolved V genes explain less than half of this, and the remainder is unexplained. That table supplies the V and J calls and clone size; D and trimming were determined from the DNA. The sample records about 340,000 clones, about 93% of which are singletons. 5.5% to 6% of the sample is held by the ten biggest clonotypes.

The sequence came from a boy under three years old with tuberous sclerosis and intractable seizures. Source: peripheral blood, taken 4 to 5 months after surgery. The sequence links TRBV30 to TRBJ2-2; the D call is tentative, TRBD1 or TRBD2, as each matches 5 bases. The DNA is as follows: TGTGCCTGGAGCCGGGGCAGATCGACCGGGGAGCTGTTTTTT. This codes for CAWSRGRSTGELFF.